This TCR beta chain was recorded in a study of blood T cell repertoires in COVID-19. This CDR3 spans 17 amino acids. J was trimmed by 8 bases and V by 4 bases; bases with no gene match: 12. Germline V gene lookup returns CDR1 SGHRS and CDR2 YFSETQ. TCRdb's copy holds only in-frame clones and misses some; the assay was immunoSEQ multiplex PCR. The sample has 650,000 to 800,000 clones; around 89% are singletons. The sequenced sample was peripheral blood. The receptor was derived from a woman aged 18-29 years with acute or convalescent COVID-19. The chain uses TRBV5-1 and TRBJ2-1, with TRBD2 identical over 13 bases. CDR3 DNA: TGCGCCAGCAGCCCCGCGACTAGCGGGGGGCCGTGGCATGAGCAGTTCTTC. It encodes CASSPATSGGPWHEQFF.